This is a list of T cell receptor beta chains from one sample in a study of naive and memory T cell subsets. In TCRdb, the UMI-ligation and nested PCR reads were re-called with MiXCR into one record per CDR3 protein. The top ten clones hold roughly 8.2% of a sample with around 13,000 distinct CDR3 sequences, more than 4.5% of them seen once. Sample: skin, taken from a tuberculin skin test site. Receptor source: an adult in good health. Each CDR3 is given with its conserved first and last residue. Fields, in order: D gene, J gene, clone size, V gene, CDR3 length, CDR3 DNA, CDR3 protein. D genes are given only for firm matches. Not all rows give a size; the values are once, few, many and, for expanded clones, a class.

. | TRBJ1-6 | . | TRBV2 | 12 | TGTGCCAGCAGGGGGGATTATTCACCCCTCCACTTT | CASRGDYSPLHF
TRBD1 | TRBJ2-3 | many | TRBV19 | 16 | TGTGCCAGTAGTCTCCTCGGGACAGGGGTGTCAGATACGCAGTATTTT | CASSLLGTGVSDTQYF
. | TRBJ1-5 | medium-sized | TRBV7-2 | 13 | TGTGCCTCTAGCTTAAGGGGGAATCAGCCCCAGCATTTT | CASSLRGNQPQHF
TRBD1 | TRBJ1-2 | . | TRBV7-2 | 14 | TGTGCCAGCAGCCGAGCGACAGGGGACTATGGCGACACCTTC | CASSRATGDYGDTF
. | TRBJ1-1 | many | TRBV7-8 | 13 | TGTGCCAGCAGCTTGGCAGGGGTCACTGAAGCTTTCTTT | CASSLAGVTEAFF
TRBD1 | TRBJ1-1 | few | TRBV27 | 13 | TGTGCCAGCAGTGCGACCGGGACAGCTGAAGCTTTCTTT | CASSATGTAEAFF
. | TRBJ1-1 | medium-sized | TRBV20-1 | 10 | TGCAGTGCCAGGAGGCCTGAAGCTTTCTTT | CSARRPEAFF
. | TRBJ2-2 | medium-sized | TRBV6-5 | 14 | TGTGCCAGCACCCCGGACTGGAACACCGGGGAGCTGTTTTTT | CASTPDWNTGELFF
. | TRBJ2-3 | many | TRBV21-1 | 13 | TGTGCCAGCAGCAAAGGGATTACAGATACGCAGTATTTT | CASSKGITDTQYF
. | TRBJ2-3 | many | TRBV18 | 13 | TGTGCCAGCTCACCAGGGGGCCCAGATACGCAGTATTTT | CASSPGGPDTQYF
. | TRBJ2-2 | medium-sized | TRBV4-2 | 16 | TGTGCCAGCAGCTCTATTTTACAGGGGAACACCGGGGAGCTGTTTTTT | CASSSILQGNTGELFF
TRBD2 | TRBJ2-1 | many | TRBV6-2/TRBV6-3 | 14 | TGTGCCAGCAGCCTAGCGGGGGCCATTAATGAGCAGTTCTTC | CASSLAGAINEQFF
TRBD1 | TRBJ2-2 | . | TRBV5-4 | 14 | TGTGCCAGCAGCTTACAGGGGGCAACCGGGGAGCTGTTTTTT | CASSLQGATGELFF
TRBD2 | TRBJ2-7 | . | TRBV6-2/TRBV6-3 | 23 | TGTGCCAGCAGTTACTCGATCAGGTCGTTTAGCGGACTAGTTCCTTCACCGACTTACGAGCAGTACTTC | CASSYSIRSFSGLVPSPTYEQYF
TRBD1 | TRBJ2-3 | many | TRBV6-6 | 16 | TGTGCCAGCAGTGTGGGGACAGGGCAGGGGACAGATACGCAGTATTTT | CASSVGTGQGTDTQYF